Listed below are T cell receptor beta chains from one sample, sequenced in a study of blood T cell repertoires in COVID-19. Generated by immunoSEQ multiplex PCR, the TCRdb table keeps only in-frame clones and is missing some. In the table there are 280,000 or so clones, roughly 90% of which are singletons. Material: peripheral blood. These receptors all stem from a young man with active or convalescent COVID-19. Both conserved end residues are part of each CDR3. Each record gives: D gene, J gene, V gene, clone size, CDR3 protein, CDR3 DNA. The D gene is left open where the match is weak. Size values are once, few and many counts, or a class for expanded clones, and some rows have none.

d_gene: TRBD1; j_gene: TRBJ2-3; v_gene: TRBV27; abundance: NA; CDR3aa: CASADRGSQYF; CDR3nt: TGTGCCAGCGCAGACAGGGGCTCGCAGTATTTT
d_gene: NA; j_gene: TRBJ1-2; v_gene: TRBV4-1; abundance: NA; CDR3aa: CASSQDALAGELYGYTF; CDR3nt: TGCGCCAGCAGCCAAGATGCCTTAGCAGGGGAGCTCTATGGCTACACCTTC
d_gene: TRBD1; j_gene: TRBJ2-1; v_gene: TRBV18; abundance: NA; CDR3aa: CASSSEGQGRQFF; CDR3nt: TGTGCCAGCTCATCTGAGGGACAGGGGAGGCAGTTCTTC
d_gene: NA; j_gene: TRBJ1-1; v_gene: TRBV2; abundance: NA; CDR3aa: CASSYALKNTEAFF; CDR3nt: TGTGCCAGCAGCTACGCACTCAAAAACACTGAAGCTTTCTTT
d_gene: NA; j_gene: TRBJ2-5; v_gene: TRBV18; abundance: NA; CDR3aa: CASSPLVVRDQETQYF; CDR3nt: TGTGCCAGCTCACCACTGGTCGTCAGGGACCAAGAGACCCAGTACTTC
d_gene: NA; j_gene: TRBJ2-4; v_gene: TRBV7-8; abundance: NA; CDR3aa: CASSSLSGRKNIQYF; CDR3nt: TGTGCCAGCAGCTCGCTGTCGGGTAGGAAAAACATTCAGTACTTC
d_gene: NA; j_gene: TRBJ2-2; v_gene: TRBV5-6; abundance: once; CDR3aa: CASSSDGVITNTGELFF; CDR3nt: TGTGCCAGCAGCTCAGATGGTGTTATCACGAACACCGGGGAGCTGTTTTTT
d_gene: NA; j_gene: TRBJ1-2; v_gene: TRBV29-1; abundance: few; CDR3aa: CSALGLNYGYTF; CDR3nt: TGCAGCGCTCTGGGACTCAACTATGGCTACACCTTC
d_gene: NA; j_gene: TRBJ1-5; v_gene: TRBV4-1; abundance: NA; CDR3aa: CASSQGPLMKPQHF; CDR3nt: TGCGCCAGCAGCCAAGGGCCCTTAATGAAGCCCCAGCATTTT
d_gene: TRBD1; j_gene: TRBJ1-2; v_gene: TRBV11-2; abundance: NA; CDR3aa: CASSPHPGQGRSYGYTF; CDR3nt: TGTGCCAGCAGCCCCCACCCTGGACAGGGCAGGAGCTATGGCTACACCTTC
d_gene: TRBD2; j_gene: TRBJ2-7; v_gene: TRBV5-6; abundance: NA; CDR3aa: CASSFPSGGLTSYEQYF; CDR3nt: TGTGCCAGCAGCTTCCCTAGCGGGGGACTGACTTCCTACGAGCAGTACTTC